The source of this T cell receptor (beta chain) is a study of blood T cells in healthy people across ages. A sample-barcoded 5' primer and a J-beta primer mix were used in a second PCR of roughly 7 to 12 cycles. TCRdb re-called the 5' RACE reads with MiXCR, one entry per CDR3 protein. The sample consists of 850,000 or so distinct CDR3 sequences, more than 25% of them appearing once. The CDR3 contains 18 residues. CDR1 and CDR2 (germline): MNHNS, SASEGT. Trimming stripped 4 bases from V and 0 bases from J, with 21 bases between. The specimen sequenced was blood. This TCR was sampled from a woman of 80 years or more in good health. The chain carries TRBV6-1 and TRBJ2-5, with D maybe TRBD2 (5 bases). The DNA of the CDR3 is TGTGCCAGCAGTGGGGGTCTTTTGGAGGATCCCCACCAAGAGACCCAGTACTTC. Its protein is CASSGGLLEDPHQETQYF.